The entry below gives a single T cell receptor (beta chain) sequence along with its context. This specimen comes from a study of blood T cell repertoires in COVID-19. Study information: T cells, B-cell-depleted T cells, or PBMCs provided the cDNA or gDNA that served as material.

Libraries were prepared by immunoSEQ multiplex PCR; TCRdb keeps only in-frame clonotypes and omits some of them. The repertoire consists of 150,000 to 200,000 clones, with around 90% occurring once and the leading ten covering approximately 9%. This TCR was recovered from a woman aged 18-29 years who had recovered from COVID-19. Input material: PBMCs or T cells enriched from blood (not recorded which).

The CDR3 nucleotides are TGTGCCAGCAGCCAAGGACGGGAAGCCAAAAACATTCAGTACTTC. Translated, it gives CASSQGREAKNIQYF. The chain uses TRBV3-1 (or the pseudogene TRBV3-2) and TRBJ2-4, with D perhaps matching TRBD2 (5 bases). Trimming cost V 1 base and J 0 bases, with 7 bases left between them. Germline lookup yields CDR1 LGHDT and CDR2 YNNKEL (reference sequence). The CDR3 sequence is 15 residues long.